These 11 T cell receptor beta chains share one sample of origin, sequenced in a study of blood T cell repertoires in COVID-19. The assay was immunoSEQ multiplex PCR, and TCRdb's table has in-frame clones only and misses some. The top ten clones hold around 1.7% of a sample with around 290,000 clones, roughly 89% of them seen once. The material sequenced was PBMCs or T cells enriched from blood (not recorded which). The receptors shown here come from a woman in her forties who had recovered from COVID-19.

The V call is TRBV7-2, the J call TRBJ1-6, with D unclear. Germline values: CDR1 SGHTA, CDR2 FQGNSA. The V and J ends lost 1 base and 14 bases respectively, with 12 bases between them. This CDR3 contains 13 residues. CDR3 loop: CASSLEPNSALHF. The CDR3 nucleotides read TGTGCCAGCAGCTTAGAGCCCAATTCGGCCCTCCACTTT.

The gene calls are TRBV7-6 and TRBJ1-1, with D maybe TRBD1 (5 bases). The germline CDR1 and CDR2 sequences are SGHVS and FNYEAQ. The CDR3 is made up of 14 amino acids. The V end lost 5 bases, the J end lost 3 bases, and 13 bases lay between the germline ends. The CDR3 sequence is CASSPGMGHTEAFF. The CDR3 nucleotides are TGTGCCAGCAGCCCCGGTATGGGGCACACTGAAGCTTTCTTT.

In DNA form, the CDR3 reads TGTGCCAGCACAGGGTGGGGGCCGAACACCGGGGAGCTGTTTTTT. It encodes CASTGWGPNTGELFF. The rearrangement uses TRBV25-1 and TRBJ2-2; a possible D gene is TRBD1 (6 bases). V was clipped by 7 bases and J by 0 bases, with 12 bases between them. The CDR3 extends over 15 amino acids. Germline V gives CDR1 MGHDK, CDR2 SYGVNS.

This rearrangement joins TRBV7-2 to TRBJ1-1, with a possible D match to TRBD1 (5 bases). The V gene's germline CDR1 is SGHTA and CDR2 FQGNSA. CDR3 size: 13 residues. V was trimmed by 4 bases and J by 1 base, leaving 7 bases between them. CDR3 DNA sequence: TGTGCCAGCAGCTGGACACCGAACACTGAAGCTTTCTTT. It yields the protein CASSWTPNTEAFF.

This chain connects TRBV4-1 to TRBJ1-1, with TRBD1 matching 7 bases. The CDR3 consists of 18 residues. Losses at the gene ends were 0 bases for V and 1 base for J; bases not matched to a gene: 11. Per germline, CDR1 MGHRA and CDR2 YSYEKL. CDR3 protein: CASSQDWGTVLGNTEAFF. In DNA form, the CDR3 reads TGCGCCAGCAGCCAAGATTGGGGGACAGTTTTGGGGAACACTGAAGCTTTCTTT.

This chain joins TRBV19 and TRBJ1-1; the match to TRBD1 covers 7 bases. Unmatched junction bases numbered 6, after V lost 4 bases and J lost 1 base. Germline V gives CDR1 LNHDA, CDR2 SQIVND (reference sequence). This CDR3 contains 15 residues. Written as DNA, the CDR3 is TGTGCCAGTAGTACATGGGACAGTAAGAACACTGAAGCTTTCTTT. Its translation is CASSTWDSKNTEAFF.

This sequence joins TRBV5-4 and TRBJ2-6; a weak D match, TRBD2 (5 bases). The CDR3 sequence is 16 residues long. Germline CDR1 SGHNT, CDR2 YYREEE (reference sequence). V lost 7 bases and J 2 bases, leaving 16 bases between the germline ends. CDR3 protein: CASLPVAGTGANVLTF. CDR3 coding DNA: TGTGCCAGCCTCCCGGTGGCGGGTACTGGGGCCAACGTCCTGACTTTC.

CDR3 nucleotides: TGTGCCAGTAGCCTACGGTCCAGGGTTCTGTTCTTC. This encodes CASSLRSRVLFF. This chain links TRBV19 with TRBJ2-1; perhaps TRBD1 as D (5 bases). The CDR3 consists of 12 residues. Per germline, CDR1 LNHDA and CDR2 SQIVND (reference sequence). V dropped 6 bases and J dropped 15 bases, with 18 bases sitting between them.

The V call is TRBV4-1, the J call TRBJ1-6; 8 nucleotides agree with TRBD1. Germline-derived CDR1 and CDR2 are MGHRA and YSYEKL. The CDR3 extends over 17 amino acids. J was trimmed by 8 bases and V by 1 base; bases with no gene match: 10. The CDR3 DNA reads as TGCGCCAGCAGCCAAGGAGGAAAGACAGGGGTCTATTCACCCCTCCACTTT. This encodes CASSQGGKTGVYSPLHF.

The rearrangement joins TRBV6-1 to TRBJ2-2; TRBD1 agrees at 11 bases. Germline V gene data show CDR1 as MNHNS and CDR2 as SASEGT. The CDR3 has 16 residues. The V gene end was trimmed by 4 bases and the J gene end by 6 bases; junction bases not matched to a gene: 7. Written as DNA, the CDR3 is TGTGCCAGCAGTGTCGGACAGGGGGCAAGCGCCGGGGAGCTGTTTTTT. It yields the protein CASSVGQGASAGELFF.

To note about this clone: Other nucleotide sequences in the sample specify the same CDR3. The chain uses TRBV5-1 and TRBJ1-5, with no clear D. In germline, CDR1 is SGHRS, CDR2 YFSETQ. The V end lost 0 bases, the J end lost 4 bases, and 11 bases lay between the germline ends. The CDR3 consists of 15 residues. The CDR3 region is CASSLEGSGNQPQHF. CDR3 DNA: TGCGCCAGCAGCTTGGAAGGGAGTGGGAATCAGCCCCAGCATTTT.